Below, 19 T cell receptor beta chains from the same sample are listed, as sequenced in a study of regulatory T cells in long-lasting Graves disease. Construction of TCR beta libraries relied on iRepertoire HTBI primers and on Arm-PCR targeting CDR3 regions. TCRdb reanalysed the multiplex PCR reads using MiXCR and keeps one entry per CDR3 protein. Of 350,000 to 450,000 distinct CDR3 sequences in the sample, roughly 20% were seen once. This sample's time point: persistent/refractory GD, antithyroid drugs over 5 years with positive TRAb. Generation of the TCR library employed RNA extracted from PBMCs. Specimen: peripheral blood mononuclear cells (PBMCs), collected when the disease was refractory, from a patient treated with antithyroid drugs. The origin of the receptors is a female donor with Graves disease.

This rearrangement joins TRBV5-1 to TRBJ1-6; D call uncertain. Germline CDR1 is SGHRS and CDR2 is YFSETQ. This CDR3 has 14 residues. V was cut by 0 bases and J by 8 bases, with 9 bases left in between. CDR3 sequence: CASSLGVGDSPLHF. As DNA, the CDR3 is TGCGCCAGCAGCTTGGGGGTCGGGGATTCACCCCTCCACTTT.

At least ten counts were recorded for this clonotype. V usage is TRBV28 and J usage is TRBJ2-7, with 9 positions matching TRBD1. The germline V gene has CDR1 MDHEN and CDR2 SYDVKM. The ends lost 0 bases at V and 5 bases at J; junction bases unmatched: 5. CDR3 length equals 15 residues. The CDR3 DNA reads TGTGCCAGCAGTTTATGGGGACAGGGAATGAACGAGCAGTACTTC. Protein: CASSLWGQGMNEQYF. The full variable domain, with the rest looked up from reference TRBV28 and TRBJ2-7, is DVKVTQSSRYLVKRTGEKVFLECVQDMDHENMFWYRQDPGLGLRLIYFSYDVKMKEKGDIPEGYSVSREKKERFSLILESASTNQTSMYLCASSLWGQGMNEQYFGPGTRLTVT.

This clonotype was detected only a few times. This chain links TRBV15 with TRBJ2-1; 10 positions agree with TRBD2. Germline-derived CDR1 and CDR2 are LNHNV and YYDKDF (reference sequence). Trimming removed 3 bases from V and 3 bases from J; junction bases left unmatched: 2. The CDR3 has 15 amino acids. CDR3 sequence: CATSRTSGFYNEQFF. CDR3 in DNA: TGTGCCACCAGCAGGACTAGCGGGTTCTACAATGAGCAGTTCTTC.

This clonotype has a count of ten or more. The gene calls are TRBV27 and TRBJ1-1; no firm D call. V lost 8 bases and J lost 1, with 11 bases in between. The CDR3 contains 13 residues. Germline V gene lookup returns CDR1 MNHEY and CDR2 SMNVEV (reference sequence). Here the CDR3 DNA reads TGTGCCAGCGCCAGGTGGGGGAACACTGAAGCTTTCTTT. Translated, it gives CASARWGNTEAFF.

This clonotype was counted ten times or more. The gene calls are TRBV20-1 and TRBJ2-7, with 9 bases aligning to TRBD1. Germline V lookup: CDR1 DFQATT, CDR2 SNEGSKA (reference sequence). The CDR3 sequence is 13 residues long. The ends lost 4 bases at V and 5 bases at J; junction bases unmatched: 6. The DNA of the CDR3 is TGCAGTGCTACCCGGGACAGGGCGAACGAGCAGTACTTC. This gives the protein CSATRDRANEQYF.

The sample holds a few counts of this clonotype. This sequence joins TRBV6-1 and TRBJ2-7; the D gene could be TRBD1 or TRBD2 (5 bases each). Trimming took off 7 bases at V and 6 bases at J, with 22 bases between the two ends. This CDR3 is built from 15 residues. From germline, CDR1 is MNHNS and CDR2 SASEGT. The CDR3 sequence is CASNPQGPGKGEQYF. CDR3 DNA: TGTGCCAGCAACCCTCAGGGCCCGGGAAAGGGCGAGCAGTACTTC.

This clonotype has at least ten counts. The rearrangement uses TRBV6-1 and TRBJ2-2; unclear D gene. The V end was cut by 4 bases, the J end by 8 bases, with 11 bases between. Germline lookup yields CDR1 MNHNS and CDR2 SASEGT. This CDR3 is built from 13 residues. The CDR3 region is CASSAWDLGELFF. The DNA for the CDR3 is TGTGCCAGCAGTGCGTGGGATTTGGGGGAGCTGTTTTTT.

Ten or more counts support this clonotype. Sequence at one end of the junction differs from germline and may be a read error. This chain uses TRBV28 with TRBJ1-1; D gene unclear. From germline, CDR1 is MDHEN and CDR2 SYDVKM. The CDR3 has 13 amino acids. DNA of the CDR3: TGTGCCAACAGTCTGGGCAGGAACACTGAAGCTTTCTTT. Its protein is CANSLGRNTEAFF.

In this sample, this clonotype turned up many times. This sequence joins TRBV7-2 and TRBJ1-1; D unclear. CDR1 and CDR2 (germline): SGHTA, FQGNSA. This CDR3 is built from 13 residues. Trimming cost V 0 bases and J 1 base, with 3 bases left between them. CDR3 protein: CASSLARNTEAFF. The DNA of the CDR3 is TGTGCCAGCAGCTTAGCCCGGAACACTGAAGCTTTCTTT.

This clonotype was seen ten or more times. Sequence at one end of the junction differs from germline and may be a read error. The CDR3 bases are TGCGCCAGCAGTTTCAGGGGGCGAGGGGAAAAACTGTTTTTT. Protein sequence: CASSFRGRGEKLFF. V gene TRBV12-3 or TRBV12-4 combines with J gene TRBJ1-4; 8 bases line up with TRBD1. This CDR3 comprises 14 residues.

This clonotype was counted a few times. V gene TRBV10-3 combines with J gene TRBJ1-2; maybe TRBD1 (6 bases). Trimming removed 4 bases at V and 4 bases at J, with 10 bases between. Per the germline V gene, CDR1 is ENHRY and CDR2 is SYGVKD. This CDR3 contains 13 residues. The CDR3 coding sequence is TGTGCCATCAGTGGAACAGGGAGCTATGGCTACACCTTC. Its protein product is CAISGTGSYGYTF.

This clonotype was picked up many times. The genes are TRBV6-1 and TRBJ1-5, with no clear D. Trimming removed 6 bases at V and 0 bases at J, with 6 bases between. Germline CDR1 MNHNS, CDR2 SASEGT. The CDR3 length is 13 residues. In nucleotides, the CDR3 is TGTGCCAGCAGGGTCTATAGCAATCAGCCCCAGCATTTT. Amino acid sequence: CASRVYSNQPQHF.

This rearrangement joins TRBV7-8 to TRBJ2-2; 8 nucleotides agree with TRBD1. In germline, CDR1 is SGHVS, CDR2 FQNEAQ. The CDR3 has 15 amino acids. The junction had 8 bases not matched to a gene; V was cut back by 5 bases and J by 6 bases. Here the CDR3 reads CASSQGQGLSGELFF. CDR3 nucleotides: TGTGCCAGCAGCCAAGGACAGGGATTATCCGGGGAGCTGTTTTTT.

This clonotype was recorded many times. The chain links TRBV3-1 to TRBJ2-5; perhaps TRBD2 as D (6 bases). The germline CDR1 and CDR2 sequences are LGHDT and YNNKEL (reference sequence). Deletions cut 1 base from V and 1 base from J, with 10 bases between. The length of the CDR3 is 15 residues. The CDR3 is CASSQGRRGQETQYF. The CDR3, as DNA: TGTGCCAGCAGCCAAGGGCGGCGGGGCCAAGAGACCCAGTACTTC.

This clonotype came up a few times. The chain employs TRBV2 and TRBJ1-5; 10 bases agree with TRBD1. The CDR3 length is 14 residues. The V and J ends lost 8 bases and 2 bases, in that order; junction bases with no gene match: 3. From germline, CDR1 is SNHLY and CDR2 FYNNEI. The CDR3 spells CASGGTGGNQPQHF. CDR3 DNA sequence: TGTGCCAGCGGCGGGACAGGGGGCAATCAGCCCCAGCATTTT.

The chain joins TRBV15 to TRBJ1-1; tentatively, D is TRBD1 (6 bases). Deletions cut 0 bases from V and 5 bases from J, with 13 bases between. The CDR3 is made up of 15 amino acids. The germline V gene has CDR1 LNHNV and CDR2 YYDKDF (reference sequence). The CDR3 protein is CATSRDLGAITEAFF. CDR3 bases: TGTGCCACCAGCAGAGATCTGGGGGCGATTACTGAAGCTTTCTTT.

This clonotype was seen many times. The rearrangement links TRBV7-2 to TRBJ1-1; no clear D. Per the germline V gene, CDR1 is SGHTA and CDR2 is FQGNSA. This CDR3 is built from 15 residues. V was trimmed by 5 bases and J by 1 base, leaving 14 bases between them. The CDR3 DNA follows: TGTGCCAGCAGCACCACCTCGACAACGAACACTGAAGCTTTCTTT. This encodes CASSTTSTTNTEAFF.

This clonotype has just a few counts. The V gene is TRBV25-1, the J gene TRBJ1-2, with a tentative D call TRBD1 (5 bases). The V gene lost 3 bases and the J gene lost 8 bases, with 13 bases spanning the gap. Germline CDR1 MGHDK, CDR2 SYGVNS. The CDR3 contains 13 residues. CDR3 residues: CASSDGGVGGYTF. In DNA form, the CDR3 reads TGTGCCAGCAGTGATGGAGGGGTAGGAGGCTACACCTTC.

This clonotype showed up just once. The chain employs TRBV6-4 and TRBJ2-2; maybe TRBD1 (5 bases). V lost 5 bases, J lost 4 bases, and 11 bases lay in between. Germline values: CDR1 MRHNA, CDR2 SNTAGT. The CDR3 loop spans 14 amino acids. The CDR3 is CASSPRVGTGELFF. The CDR3 nucleotides read TGTGCCAGCAGTCCCAGGGTTGGCACCGGGGAGCTGTTTTTT.